Listed below are T cell receptor beta chains from one sample, sequenced in a study of T cells in Graves' hyperthyroidism and ophthalmopathy. TCRdb passed the multiplex PCR reads through MiXCR, listing each CDR3 protein once. The table records 530,000 or so distinct CDR3 sequences, under 60% of them present only once. Sequencing was done on a sample of peripheral blood or thyroid tissue (not recorded which). Receptors originate from a woman aged 18-29 years with Graves' hyperthyroidism. CDR3s include the opening cysteine and the closing phenylalanine or tryptophan. The D gene is left open where the match is weak. Some rows have no size entry. The others give once, few or many, or a class for an expanded clone.

clone size	D gene	V gene	J gene	CDR3 DNA	CDR3 protein
.	.	TRBV14	TRBJ1-1	TGTGCCAGCAGCCACCGTAGCAGCACTGAAGCTTTCTTT	CASSHRSSTEAFF
.	TRBD2	TRBV20-1	TRBJ2-1	TGCAGTGCCCCGGGGAGGCGGGAGGGCAATGAGCAGTTCTTC	CSAPGRREGNEQFF
many	.	TRBV19	TRBJ2-6	TGTGCCAGTAGTATACGGAGCTGGGCGGTGGGGGCCAACGTCCTGACTTTC	CASSIRSWAVGANVLTF
once	TRBD2	TRBV14	TRBJ2-3	TGTGCCAGCAGCCAACGGGACGGGAGGCAAGATACGCAGTATTTT	CASSQRDGRQDTQYF
.	.	TRBV2	TRBJ1-4	TGTGCCAGCAGTGACTGGGGATACTCTGGAAAACTGTTTTTT	CASSDWGYSGKLFF
many	.	TRBV4-2	TRBJ1-2	TGTGCCAGCAGCCAAGGGTCAGGGCCATTTTATGGCTACACCTTC	CASSQGSGPFYGYTF
many	.	TRBV11-2	TRBJ1-5	TGTGCCAGCAGCTTAGATGCGAGGTTGGGTCAGCCCCAGCATTTT	CASSLDARLGQPQHF
.	.	TRBV6-1	TRBJ2-5	TGTGCCAGCAGTTTCCTATCATTC	CASSFLSF
once	.	TRBV12-3/TRBV12-4	TRBJ2-7	TGTGCCAGCAGTTTGGGGGGGCCCCAAGAGCAGTACTTC	CASSLGGPQEQYF
.	.	TRBV7-2	TRBJ2-7	TGTGCCAGCAGCCCCGGGACTGATTACTACGGGCAGTACTTC	CASSPGTDYYGQYF
.	TRBD1	TRBV7-2	TRBJ2-3	TGTGCCAGCTCGACAGGGCGCACAGATACGCAGTATTTT	CASSTGRTDTQYF
many	.	TRBV15	TRBJ1-1	TGTGCCACCAGCTCCGGTGACTCTGAAGCTTTCTTT	CATSSGDSEAFF
.	TRBD1	TRBV24-1	TRBJ1-5	TGTGCCACCAGTGATCACAGGGGAATTGACCAGCCCCAGCATTTT	CATSDHRGIDQPQHF
.	TRBD1	TRBV29-1	TRBJ1-2	TGCAGCCAAGGTCCTCAACAGGGGAACTATGGCTACACCTTC	CSQGPQQGNYGYTF
many	.	TRBV12-3/TRBV12-4	TRBJ2-7	TGTGCCAGCGTGGGGGGAGGTTACGAGCAGTACTTC	CASVGGGYEQYF
.	.	TRBV5-1	TRBJ1-1	TGCGCCAGCAGCTTAGGACGGTCAGGAGGAGCTGAAGCTTTCTTT	CASSLGRSGGAEAFF
many	.	TRBV29-1	TRBJ1-2	TGCAGCGTTTATAGAGACTATGGCTACACCTTC	CSVYRDYGYTF
many	TRBD2	TRBV4-3	TRBJ2-7	TGCGCCAGCAGCCAAGATATAGCGGGGCGCCTCGAGCAGTACTTC	CASSQDIAGRLEQYF
.	TRBD2	TRBV7-9	TRBJ2-5	TGTGCCAGCAGCTATAGCGGGGGAGCCCAAGAGACCCAGTACTTC	CASSYSGGAQETQYF
.	.	TRBV2	TRBJ1-1	TGTGCCAGCAGTGAGCTCGAGGGTTACACTGAAGCTTTCTTT	CASSELEGYTEAFF
.	.	TRBV9	TRBJ2-6	TGTGCCAGCAGCGTAGAGGGGACCGGGGCCAACGTCCTGACTTTC	CASSVEGTGANVLTF
many	TRBD1	TRBV6-1	TRBJ2-7	TGTGCCAGCCGCATCCAGGGGGAATACGAGCAGTACTTC	CASRIQGEYEQYF
.	TRBD1	TRBV7-9	TRBJ1-1	TGTGCCAGCAGCTCAGGGACAGGGGACGTAGCTTTCTTT	CASSSGTGDVAFF
.	.	TRBV7-6	TRBJ1-3	TGTGCCAGCAGCTCGACGACTAGCGCCATATATTTT	CASSSTTSAIYF
once	.	TRBV2	TRBJ2-5	TGTGCCAGCCGAACAGGGAAGGCCCAGTACTTC	CASRTGKAQYF
many	.	TRBV6-2/TRBV6-3	TRBJ1-5	TGTGCCAGCAGTTACTCCTTCAGGGAGCCACCCTGGGCCCAGCATTTT	CASSYSFREPPWAQHF
many	TRBD2	TRBV9	TRBJ2-7	TGTGCCAGCAGCGTGGGACTAGCGGGATCGGGCGAGCAGTACTTC	CASSVGLAGSGEQYF
.	.	TRBV4-1	TRBJ1-2	TGCGCCAGCAGCCCCCACCGGGGCTATGGCTACACCTTC	CASSPHRGYGYTF
few	TRBD1	TRBV29-1	TRBJ1-5	TGCAGCGCTAGACAGGGGTACAATCAGCCCCAGCATTTT	CSARQGYNQPQHF
.	.	TRBV6-1	TRBJ2-7	TGTGCCAGCAGTGAGAAGGGAAACTACGAGCAGTACTTC	CASSEKGNYEQYF
many	.	TRBV4-2	TRBJ1-1	TGTGCCAGCAGCCAAGATCCGGAGAACACTGAAGCTTTCTTT	CASSQDPENTEAFF
once	.	TRBV5-5	TRBJ1-2	TGTGCCAGCAGCCCCGCCGACAGGGGCTACACCTTC	CASSPADRGYTF
.	TRBD1	TRBV24-1	TRBJ2-5	TGTGCCACCAGTGCTTCCGGGACAGGGGTCTCGGAGACCCAGTACTTC	CATSASGTGVSETQYF
many	.	TRBV30	TRBJ1-1	TGTGCCTGGAGTAGGGTGAACACTGAAGCTTTCTTT	CAWSRVNTEAFF
.	TRBD2	TRBV4-2	TRBJ2-7	TGTGCCAGCAGCCAAGGGGCGGCGGGAGGGCGCGACAATGAGCAGTACTTC	CASSQGAAGGRDNEQYF
.	.	TRBV5-1	TRBJ1-1	TGCGCCAGCAGCTTGGCCCAGGGAGGGGGAAACACTGAAGCTTTCTTT	CASSLAQGGGNTEAFF
.	.	TRBV19	TRBJ2-2	TGTGCCAGTAGTATTGGGATGAACACCGGGGAGCTGTTTTTT	CASSIGMNTGELFF
few	.	TRBV24-1	TRBJ2-7	TGTGCCACCAGTGATTTCAGAGAGCAGTACTTC	CATSDFREQYF
once	.	TRBV4-3	TRBJ1-4	TGCGCCAGCAGCCAACTTCTTCTGCGTGGAACTAGTGAAAAACTGTTTTTT	CASSQLLLRGTSEKLFF
.	TRBD1	TRBV29-1	TRBJ1-1	TGCAGCGTTGACGCAGGGGGGAACACTGAAGCTTTCTTT	CSVDAGGNTEAFF
many	TRBD1	TRBV4-3	TRBJ2-7	TGCGCCAGCAGCCAATTAGACAGGGGGAACTACGAGCAGTACTTC	CASSQLDRGNYEQYF
.	.	TRBV10-3	TRBJ2-2	TGTGCCATCAATCCACAGGGAGAGGTCGCCGGGGAGCTGTTTTTT	CAINPQGEVAGELFF
.	TRBD2	TRBV7-3	TRBJ2-1	TGTGCCAGCAGCTTAACAATGATAGCGGGAGTTGGGGTTGATGAGCAGTTCTTC	CASSLTMIAGVGVDEQFF
many	.	TRBV7-9	TRBJ2-5	TGTGCCAGCAGCTTGGACGCGAAGAAGACCCAGTACTTC	CASSLDAKKTQYF
many	.	TRBV2	TRBJ1-1	TGTGCCAGCAGTGACAACACTGAAGCTTTCTTT	CASSDNTEAFF
many	.	TRBV24-1	TRBJ2-7	TGTGCCACCAGTGATACAGTCGAGCAGTACTTC	CATSDTVEQYF
.	TRBD1	TRBV12-3/TRBV12-4	TRBJ1-1	TGTGCCAGCAGTCCACACACGGGACAGGAGGCCTCCACTGAAGCTTTCTTT	CASSPHTGQEASTEAFF
many	.	TRBV29-1	TRBJ2-7	TGCAGCGTTGAGCGACGGCCCTACGAGCAGTACTTC	CSVERRPYEQYF
many	.	TRBV7-2	TRBJ2-2	TGTGCCACCCCCGTCACCGGGGAGCTGTTTTTT	CATPVTGELFF
.	.	TRBV6-5	TRBJ2-5	TGTGCCAGCAGTTACCTGACTAGTCGCTGGGAGACCCAGTACTTC	CASSYLTSRWETQYF
.	TRBD2	TRBV2	TRBJ2-1	TGTGCCAGCAGGACTAGCTTAGGGGTCAATGAGCAGTTCTTC	CASRTSLGVNEQFF
many	TRBD1	TRBV20-1	TRBJ1-1	TGCAGTGTTTCACTCCGGGACAGGGGGGTGGACACTGAAGCTTTCTTT	CSVSLRDRGVDTEAFF
.	.	TRBV7-6	TRBJ2-1	TGTGCCAGCAGCTTAGAAACGGTCCCGGTCAATGAGCAGTTCTTC	CASSLETVPVNEQFF
many	.	TRBV5-1	TRBJ2-7	TGCGCCAGCAGCCCCCGGGGCGACGTCTACGAGCAGTACTTC	CASSPRGDVYEQYF
.	.	TRBV2	TRBJ2-1	TGTGCCAGCAGTGAAGGTAGTACCCATGAGCAGTTCTTC	CASSEGSTHEQFF
many	.	TRBV20-1	TRBJ1-6	TGCAGTGCTAGTTCCGCGGACGGTAATTCACCCCTCCACTTT	CSASSADGNSPLHF
once	.	TRBV29-1	TRBJ2-7	TGCAGCTTAGGGGGGAACTCCTACGAGCAGTACTTC	CSLGGNSYEQYF
few	TRBD1	TRBV19	TRBJ1-4	TGTGCCAGTAAGGACCCTACAGGGGGCGTTGAAAAACTGTTTTTT	CASKDPTGGVEKLFF
few	TRBD1	TRBV2	TRBJ1-5	TGTGCCAGCAGTTCATGGACAGGCACAATGCCCCAGCATTTT	CASSSWTGTMPQHF
many	.	TRBV19	TRBJ1-5	TGTGCCAGTAGTATTTTCCCAGGGGGCAATCAGCCCCAGCATTTT	CASSIFPGGNQPQHF